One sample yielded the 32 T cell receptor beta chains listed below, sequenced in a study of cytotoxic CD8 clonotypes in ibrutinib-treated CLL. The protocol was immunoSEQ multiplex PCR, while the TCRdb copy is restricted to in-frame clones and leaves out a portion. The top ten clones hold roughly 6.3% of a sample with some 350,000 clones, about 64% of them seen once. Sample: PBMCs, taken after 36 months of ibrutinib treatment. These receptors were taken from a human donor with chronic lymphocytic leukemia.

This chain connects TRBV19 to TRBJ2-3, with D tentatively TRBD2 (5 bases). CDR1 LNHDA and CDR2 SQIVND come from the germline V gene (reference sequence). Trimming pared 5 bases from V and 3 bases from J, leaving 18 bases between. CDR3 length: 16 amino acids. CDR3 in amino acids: CASSSPSLVGTDTQYF. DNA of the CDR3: TGTGCCAGTAGTTCTCCATCACTAGTAGGTACAGATACGCAGTATTTT. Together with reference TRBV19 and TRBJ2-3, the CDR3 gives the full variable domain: DGGITQSPKYLFRKEGQNVTLSCEQNLNHDAMYWYRQDPGQGLRLIYYSQIVNDFQKGDIAEGYSVSREKKESFPLTVTSAQKNPTAFYLCASSSPSLVGTDTQYFGPGTRLTVL.

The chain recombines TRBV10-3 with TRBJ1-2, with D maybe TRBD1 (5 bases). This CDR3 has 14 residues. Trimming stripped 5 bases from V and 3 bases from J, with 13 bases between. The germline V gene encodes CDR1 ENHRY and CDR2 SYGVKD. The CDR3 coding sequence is TGTGCCATCAGTACGAGGGGCTGGGACTATGGCTACACCTTC. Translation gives CAISTRGWDYGYTF.

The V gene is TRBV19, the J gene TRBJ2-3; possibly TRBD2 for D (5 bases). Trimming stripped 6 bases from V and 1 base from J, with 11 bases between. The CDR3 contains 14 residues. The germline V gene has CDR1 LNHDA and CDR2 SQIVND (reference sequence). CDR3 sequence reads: CASRAVDGTDTQYF. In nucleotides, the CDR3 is TGTGCCAGTAGAGCGGTGGATGGCACAGATACGCAGTATTTT.

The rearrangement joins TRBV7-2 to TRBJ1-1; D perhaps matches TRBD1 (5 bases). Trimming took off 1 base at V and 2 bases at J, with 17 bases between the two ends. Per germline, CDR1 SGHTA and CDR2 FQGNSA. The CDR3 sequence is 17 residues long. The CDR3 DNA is TGTGCCAGCAGCTTAGGTGGGGGTAGGTCTCTCAACACTGAAGCTTTCTTT. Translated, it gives CASSLGGGRSLNTEAFF.

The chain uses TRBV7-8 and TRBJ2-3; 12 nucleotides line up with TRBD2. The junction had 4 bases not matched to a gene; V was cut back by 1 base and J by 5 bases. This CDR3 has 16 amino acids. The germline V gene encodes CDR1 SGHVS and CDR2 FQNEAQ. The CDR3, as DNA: TGTGCCAGCAGCTTAGGACTAGCGGGGGCTGGAGATACGCAGTATTTT. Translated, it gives CASSLGLAGAGDTQYF.

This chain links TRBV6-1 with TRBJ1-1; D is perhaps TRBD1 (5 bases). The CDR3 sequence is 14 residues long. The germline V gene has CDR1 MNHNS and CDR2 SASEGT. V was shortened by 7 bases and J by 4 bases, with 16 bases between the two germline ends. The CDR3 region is CASKPGAALTEAFF. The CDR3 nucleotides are TGTGCCAGCAAACCTGGGGCAGCCCTCACTGAAGCTTTCTTT.

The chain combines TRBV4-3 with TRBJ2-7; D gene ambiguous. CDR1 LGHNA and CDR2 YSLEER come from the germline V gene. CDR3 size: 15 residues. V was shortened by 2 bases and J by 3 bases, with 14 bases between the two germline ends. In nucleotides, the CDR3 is TGCGCCAGCAGCCAAACCCCCGGAGACGGCTACGAGCAGTACTTC. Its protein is CASSQTPGDGYEQYF.

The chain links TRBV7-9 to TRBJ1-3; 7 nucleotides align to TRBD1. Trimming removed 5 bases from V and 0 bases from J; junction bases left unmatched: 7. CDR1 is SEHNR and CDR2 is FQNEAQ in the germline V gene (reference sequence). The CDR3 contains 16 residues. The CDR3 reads CASSDRDRSSGNTIYF. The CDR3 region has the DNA TGTGCCAGCAGCGACCGGGACAGATCCTCTGGAAACACCATATATTTT.

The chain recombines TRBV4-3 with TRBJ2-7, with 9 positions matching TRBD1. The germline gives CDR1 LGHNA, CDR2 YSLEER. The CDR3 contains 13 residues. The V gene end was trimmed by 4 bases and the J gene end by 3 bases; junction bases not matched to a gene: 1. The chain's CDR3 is CASSRDRDYEQYF. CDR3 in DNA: TGCGCCAGCAGCCGGGACAGGGACTACGAGCAGTACTTC.

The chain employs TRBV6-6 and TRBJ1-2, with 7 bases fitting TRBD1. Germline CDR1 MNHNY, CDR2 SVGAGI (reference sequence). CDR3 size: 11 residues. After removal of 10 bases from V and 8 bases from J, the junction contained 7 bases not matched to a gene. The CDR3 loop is CAIQGVEGYTF. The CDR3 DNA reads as TGTGCCATCCAGGGGGTCGAGGGCTACACCTTC.

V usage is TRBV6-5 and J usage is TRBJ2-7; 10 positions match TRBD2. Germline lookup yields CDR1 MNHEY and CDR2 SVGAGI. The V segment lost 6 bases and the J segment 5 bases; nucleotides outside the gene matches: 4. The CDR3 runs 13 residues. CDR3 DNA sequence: TGTGCCAGCAGCCCCGGACTAGCGGACGAGCAGTACTTC. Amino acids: CASSPGLADEQYF.

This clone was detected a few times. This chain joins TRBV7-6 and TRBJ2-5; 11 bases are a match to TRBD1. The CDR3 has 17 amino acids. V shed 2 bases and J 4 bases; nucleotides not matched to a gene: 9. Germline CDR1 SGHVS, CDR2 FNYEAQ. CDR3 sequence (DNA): TGTGCCAGCAGCTTAATTGGACCGGGACAGGGGGGAGAGACCCAGTACTTC. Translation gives CASSLIGPGQGGETQYF.

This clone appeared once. In nucleotides, the CDR3 is TGCGCCAGCAGCCTCGACTCAACAACTAGCGGGAGGGACTACAATGAGCAGTTCTTC. Translation: CASSLDSTTSGRDYNEQFF. The chain employs TRBV5-1 and TRBJ2-1; 13 bases are shared with TRBD2. In germline, CDR1 is SGHRS, CDR2 YFSETQ. The CDR3 extends over 19 amino acids. V shed 4 bases, J shed 3 bases, and the junction held 13 bases outside the gene matches.

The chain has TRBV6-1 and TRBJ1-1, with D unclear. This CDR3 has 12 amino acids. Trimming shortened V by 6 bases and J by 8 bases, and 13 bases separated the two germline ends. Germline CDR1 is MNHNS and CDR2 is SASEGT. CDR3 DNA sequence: TGTGCCAGCAGCCTCGGGAGTGCCGAAGCTTTCTTT. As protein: CASSLGSAEAFF.

This chain's CDR3 is CASSAPTTDGYNEQFF. In DNA form, the CDR3 reads TGTGCCAGCAGCGCTCCGACCACGGACGGCTACAATGAGCAGTTCTTC. The chain is built from TRBV9 and TRBJ2-1, with no clear D. Trimming stripped 3 bases from V and 3 bases from J, with 16 bases between. The CDR3 runs to 16 residues. Germline V CDR1 and CDR2: SGDLS, YYNGEE.

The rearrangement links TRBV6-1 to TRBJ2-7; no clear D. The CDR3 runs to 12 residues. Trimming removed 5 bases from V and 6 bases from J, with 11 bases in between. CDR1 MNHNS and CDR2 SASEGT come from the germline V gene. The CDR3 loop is CASSPFKVEQYF. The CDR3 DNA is TGTGCCAGCAGTCCATTTAAGGTCGAGCAGTACTTC.

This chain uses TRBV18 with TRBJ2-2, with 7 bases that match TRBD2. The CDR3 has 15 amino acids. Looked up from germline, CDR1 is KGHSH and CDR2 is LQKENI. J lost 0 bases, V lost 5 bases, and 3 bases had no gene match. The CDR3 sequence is CASSGLGANTGELFF. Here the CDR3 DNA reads TGTGCCAGCTCAGGACTAGGCGCGAACACCGGGGAGCTGTTTTTT.

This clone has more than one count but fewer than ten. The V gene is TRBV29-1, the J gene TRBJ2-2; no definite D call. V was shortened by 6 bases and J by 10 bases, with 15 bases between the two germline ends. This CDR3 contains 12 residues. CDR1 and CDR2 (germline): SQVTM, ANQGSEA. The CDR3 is CSVGDTPVELFF. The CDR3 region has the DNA TGCAGCGTAGGAGACACCCCGGTGGAGCTGTTTTTT.

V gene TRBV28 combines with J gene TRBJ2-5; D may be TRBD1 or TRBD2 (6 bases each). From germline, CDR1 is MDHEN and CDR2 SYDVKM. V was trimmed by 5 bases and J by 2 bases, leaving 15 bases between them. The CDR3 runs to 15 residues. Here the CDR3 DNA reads TGTGCCAGCAGTCCCTACAGGGAGGCTCAAGAGACCCAGTACTTC. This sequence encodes CASSPYREAQETQYF.

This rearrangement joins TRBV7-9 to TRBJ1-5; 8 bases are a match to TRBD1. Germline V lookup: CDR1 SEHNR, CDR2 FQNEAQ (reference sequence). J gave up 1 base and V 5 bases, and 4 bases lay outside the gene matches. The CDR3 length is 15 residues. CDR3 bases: TGTGCCAGCAGCAACCAGGGGGCAAGCAATCAGCCCCAGCATTTT. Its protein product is CASSNQGASNQPQHF.

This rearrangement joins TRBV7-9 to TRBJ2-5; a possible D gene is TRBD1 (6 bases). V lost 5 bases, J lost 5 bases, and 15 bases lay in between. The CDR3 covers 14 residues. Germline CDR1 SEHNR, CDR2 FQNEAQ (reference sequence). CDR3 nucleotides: TGTGCCAGCAGCCCGCCGACAGGATCCGAGACCCAGTACTTC. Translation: CASSPPTGSETQYF.

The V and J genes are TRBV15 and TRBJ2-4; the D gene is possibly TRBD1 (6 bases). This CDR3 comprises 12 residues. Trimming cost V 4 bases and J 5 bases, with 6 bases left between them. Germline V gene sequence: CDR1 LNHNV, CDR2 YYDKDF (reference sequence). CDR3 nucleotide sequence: TGTGCCACCAGCACAGGGGAAAACATTCAGTACTTC. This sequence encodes CATSTGENIQYF. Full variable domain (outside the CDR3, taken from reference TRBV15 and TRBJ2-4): DAMVIQNPRYQVTQFGKPVTLSCSQTLNHNVMYWYQQKSSQAPKLLFHYYDKDFNNEADTPDNFQSRRPNTSFCFLDIRSPGLGDTAMYLCATSTGENIQYFGAGTRLSVL.

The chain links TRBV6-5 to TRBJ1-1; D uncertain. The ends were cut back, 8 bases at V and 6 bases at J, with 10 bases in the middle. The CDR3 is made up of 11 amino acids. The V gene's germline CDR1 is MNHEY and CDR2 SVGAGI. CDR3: CASGMGAEAFF. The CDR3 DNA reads TGTGCCAGCGGGATGGGAGCTGAAGCTTTCTTT.

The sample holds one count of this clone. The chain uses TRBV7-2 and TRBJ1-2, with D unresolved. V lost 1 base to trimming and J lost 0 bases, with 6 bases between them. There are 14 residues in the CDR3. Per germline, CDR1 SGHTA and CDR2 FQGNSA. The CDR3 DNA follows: TGTGCCAGCAGCTTAGGTTTAGCTAACTATGGCTACACCTTC. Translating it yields CASSLGLANYGYTF.

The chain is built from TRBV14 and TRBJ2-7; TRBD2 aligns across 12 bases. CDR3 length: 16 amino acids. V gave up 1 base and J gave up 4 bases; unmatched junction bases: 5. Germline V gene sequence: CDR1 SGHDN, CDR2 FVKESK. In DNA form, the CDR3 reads TGTGCCAGCAGCCAAGGGCGACTAGCGGGAGCTTACGAGCAGTACTTC. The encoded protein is CASSQGRLAGAYEQYF.

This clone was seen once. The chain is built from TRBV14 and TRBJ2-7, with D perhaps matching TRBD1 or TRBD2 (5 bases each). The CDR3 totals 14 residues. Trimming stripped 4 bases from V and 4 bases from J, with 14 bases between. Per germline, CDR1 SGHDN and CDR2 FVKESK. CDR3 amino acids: CASSPYRTGYEQYF. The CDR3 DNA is TGTGCCAGCAGCCCTTACAGGACTGGGTACGAGCAGTACTTC.

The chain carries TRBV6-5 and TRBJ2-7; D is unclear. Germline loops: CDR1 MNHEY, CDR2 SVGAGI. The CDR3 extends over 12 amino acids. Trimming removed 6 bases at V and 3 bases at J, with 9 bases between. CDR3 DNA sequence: TGTGCCAGCAGCACCCCAGGCTACGAGCAGTACTTC. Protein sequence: CASSTPGYEQYF.

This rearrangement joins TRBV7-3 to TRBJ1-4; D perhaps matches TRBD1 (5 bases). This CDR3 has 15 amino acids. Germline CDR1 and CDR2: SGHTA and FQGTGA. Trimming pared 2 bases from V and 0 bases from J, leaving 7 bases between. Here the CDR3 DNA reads TGTGCCAGCAGCTTAGACAGTTCAACTAATGAAAAACTGTTTTTT. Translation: CASSLDSSTNEKLFF.

As DNA, the CDR3 is TGTGCCAGCAGCTTGGGAAAGACTAGCGACCAAGAGACCCAGTACTTC. Amino acids: CASSLGKTSDQETQYF. The rearrangement uses TRBV5-8 and TRBJ2-5; 8 nucleotides match TRBD2. The CDR3 runs 16 residues. Germline V gives CDR1 SGHTS, CDR2 YDEGEE. V gave up 0 bases and J gave up 0 bases; unmatched junction bases: 4.

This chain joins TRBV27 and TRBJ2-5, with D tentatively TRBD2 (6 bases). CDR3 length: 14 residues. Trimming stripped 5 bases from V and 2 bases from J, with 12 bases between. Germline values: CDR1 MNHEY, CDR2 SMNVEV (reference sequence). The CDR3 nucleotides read TGTGCCAGCAGTCCCTTGGGACTGCAAGAGACCCAGTACTTC. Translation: CASSPLGLQETQYF.

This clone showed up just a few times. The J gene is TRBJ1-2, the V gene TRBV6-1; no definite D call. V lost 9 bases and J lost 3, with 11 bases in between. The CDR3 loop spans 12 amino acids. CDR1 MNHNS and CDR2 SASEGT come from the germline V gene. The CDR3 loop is CASQGVDYGYTF. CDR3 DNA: TGTGCCAGTCAAGGCGTGGACTATGGCTACACCTTC.

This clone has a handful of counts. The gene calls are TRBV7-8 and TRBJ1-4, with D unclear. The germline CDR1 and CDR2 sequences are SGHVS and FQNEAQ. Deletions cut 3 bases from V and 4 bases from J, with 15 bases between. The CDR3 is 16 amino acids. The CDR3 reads CASSFWRGPSNEKLFF. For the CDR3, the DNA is TGTGCCAGCAGCTTTTGGCGCGGGCCAAGTAATGAAAAACTGTTTTTT. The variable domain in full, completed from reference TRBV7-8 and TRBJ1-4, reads GAGVSQSPRYKVAKRGQDVALRCDPISGHVSLFWYQQALGQGPEFLTYFQNEAQLDKSGLPSDRFFAERPEGSVSTLKIQRTQQEDSAVYLCASSFWRGPSNEKLFFGSGTQLSVL.